One and the same sample provided the 20 T cell receptor beta chains below, sequenced in a study of shared clonotypes between healthy human individuals (dated by TCRdb to 2019 to 2021). CD8 naive samples were obtained by positive selection for CCR7 among CD45RO-negative cells, yielding a CD45RA+CCR7+ population from which TemRA cells were excluded. Library preparation was by the immunoSEQ multiplex PCR assay. This is the immuneACCESS table as TCRdb keeps it, with only in-frame sequences that have V and J called. A part of the clones is gone; compared with another copy, unresolved V genes explain less than half, and the rest is unexplained. In all, the sample holds about 1.9 million clones, and around 93% of those were seen once. Under 2% of the sample lies in the top ten. The specimen was naive CD8+ T cells from PBMCs. This sample's cell subset or site label indicates: CD45RA+CCR7+. These receptors all stem from a man younger than 35 in good health. Some clones in this sample may be carry-over from other donors' samples.

This clone has just a few counts. This chain joins TRBV27 and TRBJ1-5; D remains ambiguous. Germline CDR1 is MNHEY and CDR2 is SMNVEV (reference sequence). There are 12 residues in the CDR3. Trimming removed 8 bases at V and 6 bases at J, with 11 bases between. In nucleotides, the CDR3 is TGTGCCAGCTCCCACCCCGGTCAGCCCCAGCATTTT. This translates into CASSHPGQPQHF.

In nucleotides, the CDR3 is TGTGCCAGCAGAATTGACAGGAGCACAGATACGCAGTATTTT. This encodes CASRIDRSTDTQYF. The chain is built from TRBV5-4 and TRBJ2-3; D may be TRBD1 (6 bases). The CDR3 is 14 residues long. From germline, CDR1 is SGHNT and CDR2 YYREEE (reference sequence). Trimming shortened V by 5 bases and J by 0 bases, and 10 bases separated the two germline ends.

This clone appeared a single time. This chain links TRBV27 with TRBJ2-1; no clear D gene. Looked up from germline, CDR1 is MNHEY and CDR2 is SMNVEV (reference sequence). The CDR3 is 13 residues long. V was clipped by 3 bases and J by 7 bases, with 10 bases between them. The CDR3 region has the DNA TGTGCCAGCAGTTTGGGCCTTAGGAATGAGCAGTTCTTC. This encodes CASSLGLRNEQFF.

The chain carries TRBV27 and TRBJ2-7, with 13 bases fitting TRBD2. The germline CDR1 and CDR2 sequences are MNHEY and SMNVEV (reference sequence). The trim removed 5 bases at V and 7 bases at J, leaving 5 bases unmatched. The length of the CDR3 is 14 residues. CDR3 DNA: TGTGCCAGCAGTGGACTAGCGGGAGCTCGGGAGCAGTACTTC. Its protein product is CASSGLAGAREQYF.

This clone is a singleton in its sample. The rearrangement uses TRBV6-6 and TRBJ2-1; 7 nucleotides match TRBD1. The CDR3 runs to 15 residues. V gave up 2 bases and J gave up 4 bases; unmatched junction bases: 5. Germline assignment: CDR1 MNHNY and CDR2 SVGAGI (reference sequence). Here the CDR3 DNA reads TGTGCCAGCAGTTACACCCGGGACAGTTACAATGAGCAGTTCTTC. Protein product: CASSYTRDSYNEQFF.

The rearrangement links TRBV13 to TRBJ1-1, with 7 bases lining up with TRBD1. After removal of 5 bases from V and 1 base from J, the junction contained 4 bases not matched to a gene. CDR3 length: 14 amino acids. Germline lookup yields CDR1 PRHDT and CDR2 FYEKMQ (reference sequence). The CDR3 sequence is CASSAGGPNTEAFF. For the CDR3, the DNA is TGTGCCAGCAGCGCAGGGGGACCGAACACTGAAGCTTTCTTT.

This chain connects TRBV7-3 to TRBJ2-2; 7 positions agree with TRBD1. This CDR3 is 15 amino acids long. Germline CDR1 SGHTA, CDR2 FQGTGA. J lost 3 bases, V lost 5 bases, and 6 bases had no gene match. CDR3 bases: TGTGCCAGCAGCCTAGGACAGGTCCACACCGGGGAGCTGTTTTTT. This sequence encodes CASSLGQVHTGELFF.

The rearrangement uses TRBV6-6 and TRBJ1-3; TRBD1 is a possible D gene (6 bases). The CDR3 runs to 11 residues. The V gene's germline CDR1 is MNHNY and CDR2 SVGAGI (reference sequence). Deletions cut 6 bases from V and 10 bases from J, with 10 bases between. The CDR3 DNA follows: TGTGCCAGCAGAGAACAGGGAACCATATATTTT. Amino acid sequence: CASREQGTIYF.

The V gene is TRBV4-2, the J gene TRBJ2-3; the D gene is possibly TRBD2 (6 bases). CDR3 length: 17 residues. V was trimmed by 0 bases and J by 0 bases, leaving 13 bases between them. Germline V gene lookup returns CDR1 LGHNA and CDR2 YNFKEQ. The CDR3 DNA sequence: TGTGCCAGCAGCCAAGATTGGCTAGCGAAGAGCACAGATACGCAGTATTTT. Translation gives CASSQDWLAKSTDTQYF.

This rearrangement joins TRBV6-6 to TRBJ1-1, with D unclear. The germline V gene encodes CDR1 MNHNY and CDR2 SVGAGI (reference sequence). V was clipped by 0 bases and J by 3 bases, with 5 bases between them. The CDR3 contains 13 residues. CDR3 loop: CASSYSQDTEAFF. In DNA form, the CDR3 reads TGTGCCAGCAGTTACTCGCAGGACACTGAAGCTTTCTTT.

V and J are TRBV7-3 and TRBJ1-1; the D gene is possibly TRBD1 (5 bases). Deletions cut 5 bases from V and 0 bases from J, with 13 bases between. The length of the CDR3 is 15 residues. Germline V gene data show CDR1 as SGHTA and CDR2 as FQGTGA. This CDR3 reads CASSRGVGLNTEAFF. In DNA, the CDR3 is TGTGCCAGCAGCCGGGGGGTTGGTTTGAACACTGAAGCTTTCTTT.

The V and J genes are TRBV6-1 and TRBJ1-5; D uncertain. The CDR3 length is 14 residues. Germline V gives CDR1 MNHNS, CDR2 SASEGT. The germline V and J ends were trimmed by 1 base and 6 bases, with 10 bases remaining between them. The CDR3 loop reads CASSEDPGSQPQHF. CDR3 nucleotide sequence: TGTGCCAGCAGTGAAGATCCGGGCAGTCAGCCCCAGCATTTT.

This chain joins TRBV7-6 and TRBJ2-3; 8 bases match TRBD2. This CDR3 region has 19 residues. CDR1 SGHVS and CDR2 FNYEAQ come from the germline V gene. The V segment lost 3 bases and the J segment 5 bases; nucleotides outside the gene matches: 19. The CDR3 reads CASSFYPPSIRAGVDTQYF. Written as DNA, the CDR3 is TGTGCCAGCAGCTTCTACCCCCCCTCTATTCGAGCGGGAGTAGATACGCAGTATTTT.

On this clone itself: Other DNA sequences from this sample encode an identical CDR3 as well. The V and J genes are TRBV27 and TRBJ2-3; 11 bases fit TRBD2. This CDR3 is built from 16 residues. The junction had 6 bases not matched to a gene; V was cut back by 5 bases and J by 2 bases. Germline loops: CDR1 MNHEY, CDR2 SMNVEV (reference sequence). The CDR3 coding sequence is TGTGCCAGCAGTCCAGGGACTAGCGGATCCACAGATACGCAGTATTTT. Translating gives CASSPGTSGSTDTQYF.

The rearrangement links TRBV19 to TRBJ1-1, with unresolved D. The V gene's germline CDR1 is LNHDA and CDR2 SQIVND (reference sequence). Trimming pared 3 bases from V and 3 bases from J, leaving 8 bases between. CDR3 size: 13 residues. CDR3 coding DNA: TGTGCCAGTAGTATTAGGGTACACACTGAAGCTTTCTTT. The encoded protein is CASSIRVHTEAFF.

This rearrangement joins TRBV9 to TRBJ1-1; 9 bases match TRBD1. J lost 2 bases, V lost 1 base, and 9 bases had no gene match. CDR1 and CDR2 from the germline V gene are SGDLS and YYNGEE. The CDR3 runs to 17 residues. The DNA of the CDR3 is TGTGCCAGCAGCGTAATGGGACAGGGAGCTATTAACACTGAAGCTTTCTTT. Amino acids: CASSVMGQGAINTEAFF.

V and J are TRBV27 and TRBJ2-1; D is ambiguous. The V gene's germline CDR1 is MNHEY and CDR2 SMNVEV (reference sequence). V was shortened by 2 bases and J by 2 bases, with 10 bases between the two germline ends. CDR3 length: 15 residues. The CDR3: CASSLQQVPYNEQFF. The CDR3 DNA reads TGTGCCAGCAGTTTACAGCAGGTCCCCTACAATGAGCAGTTCTTC.

CDR3 nucleotides: TGTGCCAGCAGTGTGGATAGCGGGAGATCCTACAATGAGCAGTTCTTC. It encodes CASSVDSGRSYNEQFF. The chain links TRBV27 to TRBJ2-1; 9 nucleotides line up with TRBD2. V was pared by 5 bases and J by 1 base, with 6 bases of the junction left unmatched. This CDR3 is 16 amino acids long. Germline lookup yields CDR1 MNHEY and CDR2 SMNVEV (reference sequence).

A few counts support this clone. The V and J genes are TRBV19 and TRBJ1-1; 8 nucleotides line up with TRBD1. J was trimmed by 5 bases and V by 5 bases; bases with no gene match: 4. This CDR3 has 13 amino acids. Germline CDR1 reads LNHDA; CDR2 reads SQIVND (reference sequence). The CDR3 DNA sequence: TGTGCCAGTAGTTCAGACAGGGGAACTGAAGCTTTCTTT. This gives the protein CASSSDRGTEAFF.

V usage is TRBV5-1 and J usage is TRBJ2-7; 8 positions agree with TRBD2. V was pared by 4 bases and J by 5 bases, with 8 bases of the junction left unmatched. Germline V gives CDR1 SGHRS, CDR2 YFSETQ. The length of the CDR3 is 14 residues. The CDR3 here is CASSASGRVHEQYF. In DNA, the CDR3 is TGCGCCAGCAGCGCGAGCGGGAGAGTGCACGAGCAGTACTTC.